Below, 7 T cell receptor beta chains from the same sample are listed, as sequenced in a study of cytomegalovirus exposure and HLA in healthy donors. The assay was immunoSEQ multiplex PCR, and TCRdb's table has in-frame clones only and misses some. Of about 160,000 clones in the sample, approximately 90% were seen once. Sequencing used PBMCs. These receptors originate from a man younger than 35 in good health and CMV-seronegative.

The chain recombines TRBV2 with TRBJ2-2; TRBD1 is a possible D gene (5 bases). Trimming cost V 4 bases and J 4 bases, with 16 bases left between them. The CDR3 contains 16 residues. The germline V gene encodes CDR1 SNHLY and CDR2 FYNNEI. CDR3 sequence (DNA): TGTGCCAGCAGTGGCCAGGGAAGTTCAGGCACCGGGGAGCTGTTTTTT. Translation gives CASSGQGSSGTGELFF. Together with reference TRBV2 and TRBJ2-2, the CDR3 gives the full variable domain: EPEVTQTPSHQVTQMGQEVILRCVPISNHLYFYWYRQILGQKVEFLVSFYNNEISEKSEIFDDQFSVERPDGSNFTLKIRSTKLEDSAMYFCASSGQGSSGTGELFFGEGSRLTVL.

There are a few counts of this clone. The same CDR3 arises from other DNA sequences in this sample as well. The rearrangement uses TRBV28 and TRBJ2-7; the D gene is possibly TRBD1 (5 bases). The CDR3 is made up of 14 amino acids. The germline gives CDR1 MDHEN, CDR2 SYDVKM. Trimming took off 2 bases at V and 4 bases at J, with 12 bases between the two ends. The DNA of the CDR3 is TGTGCCAGCAGTTTAGGGTCCAGGGATTACGAGCAGTACTTC. This codes for CASSLGSRDYEQYF.

This chain links TRBV28 with TRBJ2-1; tentatively, D is TRBD2 (6 bases). The length of the CDR3 is 12 residues. V was pared by 5 bases and J by 13 bases, with 15 bases between. CDR1 is MDHEN and CDR2 is SYDVKM in the germline V gene. CDR3 protein: CASSPGRDRQFF. In DNA form, the CDR3 reads TGTGCCAGCAGTCCCGGGAGAGACAGACAGTTCTTC.

The J gene is TRBJ1-1, the V gene TRBV19; D possibly corresponds to TRBD1 (5 bases). V was pared by 5 bases and J by 2 bases, with 12 bases between. CDR3 length equals 14 residues. The V gene's germline CDR1 is LNHDA and CDR2 SQIVND (reference sequence). The CDR3 is CASSQQALNTEAFF. CDR3 bases: TGTGCCAGTAGTCAACAGGCCTTAAACACTGAAGCTTTCTTT. The full variable domain, with the rest looked up from reference TRBV19 and TRBJ1-1, is DGGITQSPKYLFRKEGQNVTLSCEQNLNHDAMYWYRQDPGQGLRLIYYSQIVNDFQKGDIAEGYSVSREKKESFPLTVTSAQKNPTAFYLCASSQQALNTEAFFGQGTRLTVV.

The chain combines TRBV6-1 with TRBJ2-2, with 8 bases aligning to TRBD2. The CDR3 totals 16 residues. The trim removed 2 bases at V and 6 bases at J, leaving 8 bases unmatched. The V gene's germline CDR1 is MNHNS and CDR2 SASEGT. CDR3 DNA sequence: TGTGCCAGCAGTGAAAGAGGACTGCGGGGGGCCGGGGAGCTGTTTTTT. It is translated as CASSERGLRGAGELFF.

The chain joins TRBV19 to TRBJ2-3; 7 nucleotides match TRBD2. This CDR3 has 13 amino acids. CDR1 and CDR2 (germline): LNHDA, SQIVND (reference sequence). J was trimmed by 3 bases and V by 5 bases; bases with no gene match: 2. CDR3 DNA sequence: TGTGCCAGTAGTGGACTAGAGACAGATACGCAGTATTTT. This sequence encodes CASSGLETDTQYF.

The chain has TRBV7-6 and TRBJ1-1; no clear D gene. CDR1 and CDR2 (germline): SGHVS, FNYEAQ. V was clipped by 0 bases and J by 4 bases, with 12 bases between them. This CDR3 contains 15 residues. For the CDR3, the DNA is TGTGCCAGCAGCTTAGCAGGGAGGAGTAGCACTGAAGCTTTCTTT. This encodes CASSLAGRSSTEAFF.